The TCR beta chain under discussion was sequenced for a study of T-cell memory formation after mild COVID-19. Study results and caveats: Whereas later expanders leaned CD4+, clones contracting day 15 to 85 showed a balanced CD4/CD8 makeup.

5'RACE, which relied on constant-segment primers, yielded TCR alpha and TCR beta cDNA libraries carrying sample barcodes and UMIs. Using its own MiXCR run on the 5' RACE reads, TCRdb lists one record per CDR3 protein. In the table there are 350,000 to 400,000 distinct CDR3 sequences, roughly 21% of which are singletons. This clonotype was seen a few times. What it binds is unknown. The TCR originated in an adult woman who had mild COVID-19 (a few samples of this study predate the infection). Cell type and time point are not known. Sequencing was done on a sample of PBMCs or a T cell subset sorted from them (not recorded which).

CDR3 sequence (DNA): TGCGCCAGCAGCTTGTGGGTTGCCCGCACAGATACGCAGTATTTT. Translation gives CASSLWVARTDTQYF. The V gene is TRBV5-1, the J gene TRBJ2-3; no firm D call. Germline lookup yields CDR1 SGHRS and CDR2 YFSETQ. The CDR3 is 15 amino acids. The V end lost 1 base, the J end lost 1 base, and 10 bases lay between the germline ends.